This T cell receptor beta chain originates from a study of shared clonotypes between healthy human individuals. As for the study in general: Researchers drew samples from a couple of women and a few men aged 18 to 49.

General study points: The naive CD4 repertoires of a few donors were compared, and around 5.1% of clonotypes were shared.

All of the donors resided in Nashville, Tennessee, and each was a Caucasian adult. This CDR3 is 13 amino acids long. The V gene's germline CDR1 is MNHNS and CDR2 SASEGT. J was trimmed by 5 bases and V by 8 bases; bases with no gene match: 6. Points on this clone: Its antigen remains unidentified.

Profiled with immunoSEQ multiplex PCR; TCRdb holds only in-frame clones, not every one. The data contain over a million clones, roughly 74% of them singletons. The rearrangement uses TRBV6-1 and TRBJ2-5; 9 bases map to TRBD1. This clonotype was sampled from a man aged 18 to 35 in good health. Some clones in this sample may be carry-over from other donors' samples. The sequenced sample was memory CD4+ T cells from PBMCs. The subset was: CD45RA-negative fraction. In nucleotides, the CDR3 is TGTGCCAGCCGACAGGGGGTTAGGGAGACCCAGTACTTC. Translated: CASRQGVRETQYF.